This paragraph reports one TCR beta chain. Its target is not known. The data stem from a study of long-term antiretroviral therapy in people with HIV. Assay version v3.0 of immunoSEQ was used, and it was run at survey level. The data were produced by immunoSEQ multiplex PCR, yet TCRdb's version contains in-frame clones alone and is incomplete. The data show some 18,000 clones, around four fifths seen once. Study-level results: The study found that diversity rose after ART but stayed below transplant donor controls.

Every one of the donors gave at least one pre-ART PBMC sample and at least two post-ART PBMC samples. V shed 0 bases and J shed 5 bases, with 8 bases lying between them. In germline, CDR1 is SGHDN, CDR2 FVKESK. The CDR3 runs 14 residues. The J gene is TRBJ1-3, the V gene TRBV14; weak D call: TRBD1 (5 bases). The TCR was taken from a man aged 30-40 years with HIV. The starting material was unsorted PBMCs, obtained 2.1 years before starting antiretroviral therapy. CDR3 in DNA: TGTGCCAGCAGCCAAGAGACAGATCGAAACACCATATATTTT. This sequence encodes CASSQETDRNTIYF.